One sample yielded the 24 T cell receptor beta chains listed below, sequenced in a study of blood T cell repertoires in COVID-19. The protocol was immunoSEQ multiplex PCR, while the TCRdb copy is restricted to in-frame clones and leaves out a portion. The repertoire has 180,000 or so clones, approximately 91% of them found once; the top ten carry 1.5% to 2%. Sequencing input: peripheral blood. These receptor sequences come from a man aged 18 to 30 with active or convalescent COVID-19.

The CDR3 sequence is CASSPREGDTQYF. Written as DNA, the CDR3 is TGTGCCAGCTCACCTCGGGAGGGTGATACGCAGTATTTT. The genes are TRBV18 and TRBJ2-3, with TRBD2 matching 8 bases. The CDR3 covers 13 residues. The J segment lost 6 bases and the V segment lost 3 bases, leaving 2 bases of the junction unmatched. Germline lookup yields CDR1 KGHSH and CDR2 LQKENI.

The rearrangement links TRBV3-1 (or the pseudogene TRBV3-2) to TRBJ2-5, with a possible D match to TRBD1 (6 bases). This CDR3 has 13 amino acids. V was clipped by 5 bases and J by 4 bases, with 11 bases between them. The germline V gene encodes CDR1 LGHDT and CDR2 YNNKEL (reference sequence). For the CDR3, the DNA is TGTGCCAGCAGCAAGAGGGGGAGAGAGACCCAGTACTTC. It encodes CASSKRGRETQYF.

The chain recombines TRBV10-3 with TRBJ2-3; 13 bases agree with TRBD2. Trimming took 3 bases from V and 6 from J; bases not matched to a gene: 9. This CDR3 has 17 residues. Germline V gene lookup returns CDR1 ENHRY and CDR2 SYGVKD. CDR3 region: CAISDQLAGGGDDTQYF. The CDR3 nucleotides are TGTGCCATCAGTGACCAACTAGCGGGAGGGGGAGACGATACGCAGTATTTT.

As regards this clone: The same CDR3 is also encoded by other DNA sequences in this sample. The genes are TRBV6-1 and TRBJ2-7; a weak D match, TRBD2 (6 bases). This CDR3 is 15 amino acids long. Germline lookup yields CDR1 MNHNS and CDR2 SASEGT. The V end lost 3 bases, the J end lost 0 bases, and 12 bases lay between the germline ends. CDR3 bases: TGTGCCAGCAGTGAGCCGGGACTGTCCTCCTACGAGCAGTACTTC. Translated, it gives CASSEPGLSSYEQYF.

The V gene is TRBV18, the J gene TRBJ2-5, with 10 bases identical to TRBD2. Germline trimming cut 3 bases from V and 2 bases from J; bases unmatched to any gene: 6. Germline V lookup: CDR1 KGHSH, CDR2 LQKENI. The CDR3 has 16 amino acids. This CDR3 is CASSPRGLALQETQYF. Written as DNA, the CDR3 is TGTGCCAGCTCACCCAGGGGACTAGCGCTACAAGAGACCCAGTACTTC.

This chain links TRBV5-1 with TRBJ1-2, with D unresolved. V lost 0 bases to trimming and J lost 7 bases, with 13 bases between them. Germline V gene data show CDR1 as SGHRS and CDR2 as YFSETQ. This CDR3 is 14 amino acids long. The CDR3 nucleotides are TGCGCCAGCAGCTTGGAGGCCGGGAGTCGTGGCTACACCTTC. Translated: CASSLEAGSRGYTF. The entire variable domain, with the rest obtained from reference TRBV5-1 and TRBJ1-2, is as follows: KAGVTQTPRYLIKTRGQQVTLSCSPISGHRSVSWYQQTPGQGLQFLFEYFSETQRNKGNFPGRFSGRQFSNSRSEMNVSTLELGDSALYLCASSLEAGSRGYTFGSGTRLTVV.

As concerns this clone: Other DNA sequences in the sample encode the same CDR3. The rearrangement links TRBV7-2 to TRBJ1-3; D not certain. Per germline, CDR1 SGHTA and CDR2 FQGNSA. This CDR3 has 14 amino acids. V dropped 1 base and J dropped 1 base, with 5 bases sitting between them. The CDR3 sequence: CASSLVSSGNTIYF. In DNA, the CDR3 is TGTGCCAGCAGCTTAGTCAGTTCTGGAAACACCATATATTTT. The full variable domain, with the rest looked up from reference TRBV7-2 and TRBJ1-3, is GAGVSQSPSNKVTEKGKDVELRCDPISGHTALYWYRQSLGQGLEFLIYFQGNSAPDKSGLPSDRFSAERTGGSVSTLTIQRTQQEDSAVYLCASSLVSSGNTIYFGEGSWLTVV.

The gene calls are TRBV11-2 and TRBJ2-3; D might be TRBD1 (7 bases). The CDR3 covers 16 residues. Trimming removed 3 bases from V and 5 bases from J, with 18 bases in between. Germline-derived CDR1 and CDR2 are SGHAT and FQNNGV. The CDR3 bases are TGTGCCAGCAGCTTGGGGGGTAGGGGGCGCCAAGATACGCAGTATTTT. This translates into CASSLGGRGRQDTQYF.

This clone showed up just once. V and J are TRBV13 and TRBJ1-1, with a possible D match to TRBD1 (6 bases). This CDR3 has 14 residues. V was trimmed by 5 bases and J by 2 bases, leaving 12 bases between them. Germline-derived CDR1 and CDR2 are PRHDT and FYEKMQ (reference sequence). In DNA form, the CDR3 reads TGTGCCAGCAGCCCCCAACAGGGTAACACTGAAGCTTTCTTT. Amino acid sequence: CASSPQQGNTEAFF.

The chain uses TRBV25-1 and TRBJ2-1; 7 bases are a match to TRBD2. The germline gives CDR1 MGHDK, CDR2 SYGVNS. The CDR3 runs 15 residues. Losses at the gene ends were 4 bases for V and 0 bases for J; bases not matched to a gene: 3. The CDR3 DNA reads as TGTGCCAGCAGTGTCCAGCGGGGCTCCTACAATGAGCAGTTCTTC. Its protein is CASSVQRGSYNEQFF.

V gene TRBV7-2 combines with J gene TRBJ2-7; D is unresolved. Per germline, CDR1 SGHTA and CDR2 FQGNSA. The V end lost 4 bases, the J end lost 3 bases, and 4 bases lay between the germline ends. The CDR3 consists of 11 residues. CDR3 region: CASSSLYEQYF. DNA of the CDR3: TGTGCCAGCAGCTCTCTCTACGAGCAGTACTTC.

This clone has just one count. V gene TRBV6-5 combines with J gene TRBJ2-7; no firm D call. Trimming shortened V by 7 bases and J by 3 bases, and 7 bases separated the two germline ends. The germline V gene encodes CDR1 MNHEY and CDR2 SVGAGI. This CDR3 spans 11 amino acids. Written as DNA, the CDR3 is TGTGCCAGCAACAAAAACTACGAGCAGTACTTC. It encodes CASNKNYEQYF.

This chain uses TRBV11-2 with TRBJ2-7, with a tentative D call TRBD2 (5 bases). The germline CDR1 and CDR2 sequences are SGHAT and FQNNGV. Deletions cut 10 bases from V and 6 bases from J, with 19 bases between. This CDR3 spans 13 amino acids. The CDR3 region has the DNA TGTGCCATTCTTCGGACCTTCAGCGGCGAGCAGTACTTC. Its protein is CAILRTFSGEQYF.

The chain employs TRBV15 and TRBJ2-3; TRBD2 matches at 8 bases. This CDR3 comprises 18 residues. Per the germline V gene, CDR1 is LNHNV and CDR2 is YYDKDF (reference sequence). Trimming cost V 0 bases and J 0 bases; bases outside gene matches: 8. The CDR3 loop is CATSRDFRGGTSTDTQYF. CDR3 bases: TGTGCCACCAGCAGAGATTTCCGGGGGGGAACTAGCACAGATACGCAGTATTTT. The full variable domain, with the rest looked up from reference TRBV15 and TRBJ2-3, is DAMVIQNPRYQVTQFGKPVTLSCSQTLNHNVMYWYQQKSSQAPKLLFHYYDKDFNNEADTPDNFQSRRPNTSFCFLDIRSPGLGDTAMYLCATSRDFRGGTSTDTQYFGPGTRLTVL.

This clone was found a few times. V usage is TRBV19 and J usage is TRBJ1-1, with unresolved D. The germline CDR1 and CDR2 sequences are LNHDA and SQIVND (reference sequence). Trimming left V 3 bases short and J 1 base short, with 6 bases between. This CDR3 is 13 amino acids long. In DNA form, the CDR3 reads TGTGCCAGTAGTATGCGTAGGAACACTGAAGCTTTCTTT. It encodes CASSMRRNTEAFF.

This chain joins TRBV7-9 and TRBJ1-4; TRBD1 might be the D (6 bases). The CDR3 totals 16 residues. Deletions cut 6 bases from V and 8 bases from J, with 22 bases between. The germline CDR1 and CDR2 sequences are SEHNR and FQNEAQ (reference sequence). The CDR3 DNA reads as TGTGCCAGCAGTTTGAACCCAACAGGGATGTACGAAAAACTGTTTTTT. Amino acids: CASSLNPTGMYEKLFF.

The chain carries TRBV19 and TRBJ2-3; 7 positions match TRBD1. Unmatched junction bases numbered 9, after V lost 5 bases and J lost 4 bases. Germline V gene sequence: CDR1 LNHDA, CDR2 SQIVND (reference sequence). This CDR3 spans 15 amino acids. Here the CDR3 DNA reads TGTGCCAGTAGTCCCCGAAGACAGGGCCCAGATACGCAGTATTTT. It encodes CASSPRRQGPDTQYF.

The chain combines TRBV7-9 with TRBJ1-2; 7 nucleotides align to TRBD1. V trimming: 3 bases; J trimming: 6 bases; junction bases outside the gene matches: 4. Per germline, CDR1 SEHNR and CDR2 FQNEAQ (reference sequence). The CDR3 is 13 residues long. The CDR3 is CASSLPGGNGYTF. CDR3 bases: TGTGCCAGCAGCTTGCCAGGGGGTAATGGCTACACCTTC.

CDR3 in DNA: TGTGCCAGCAGATTCAGGACTAGCGGTCAAGAGACCCAGTACTTC. Protein: CASRFRTSGQETQYF. The chain employs TRBV7-2 and TRBJ2-5; 10 positions match TRBD2. This CDR3 is built from 15 residues. Germline V gene lookup returns CDR1 SGHTA and CDR2 FQGNSA. V lost 6 bases, J lost 2 bases, and 6 bases stayed unmatched.

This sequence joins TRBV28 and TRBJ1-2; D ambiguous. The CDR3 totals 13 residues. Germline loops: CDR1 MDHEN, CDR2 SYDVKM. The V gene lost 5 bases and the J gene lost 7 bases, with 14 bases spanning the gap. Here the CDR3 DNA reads TGTGCCAGCAGTCTCACCTCGTGGGCTGGCTACACCTTC. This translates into CASSLTSWAGYTF.

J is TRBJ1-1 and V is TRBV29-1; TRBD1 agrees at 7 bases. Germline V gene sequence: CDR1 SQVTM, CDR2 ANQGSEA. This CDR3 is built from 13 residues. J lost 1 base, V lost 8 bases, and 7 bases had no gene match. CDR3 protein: CSTRTGGNTEAFF. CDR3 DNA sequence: TGCAGCACCAGGACAGGCGGGAACACTGAAGCTTTCTTT.

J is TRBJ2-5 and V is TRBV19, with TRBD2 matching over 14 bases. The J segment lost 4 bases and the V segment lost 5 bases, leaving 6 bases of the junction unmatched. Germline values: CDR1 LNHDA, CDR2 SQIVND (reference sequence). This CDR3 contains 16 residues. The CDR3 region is CASSQAGTSGGETQYF. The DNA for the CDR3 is TGTGCCAGTAGTCAAGCCGGGACTAGCGGGGGAGAGACCCAGTACTTC. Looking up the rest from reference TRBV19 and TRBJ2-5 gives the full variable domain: DGGITQSPKYLFRKEGQNVTLSCEQNLNHDAMYWYRQDPGQGLRLIYYSQIVNDFQKGDIAEGYSVSREKKESFPLTVTSAQKNPTAFYLCASSQAGTSGGETQYFGPGTRLLVL.

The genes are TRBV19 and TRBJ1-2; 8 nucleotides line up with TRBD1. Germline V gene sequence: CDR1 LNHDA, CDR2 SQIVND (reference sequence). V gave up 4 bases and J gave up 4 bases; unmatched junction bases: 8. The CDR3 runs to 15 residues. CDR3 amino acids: CASSTTGTGVYGYTF. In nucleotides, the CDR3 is TGTGCCAGTAGTACCACCGGGACAGGAGTCTATGGCTACACCTTC.

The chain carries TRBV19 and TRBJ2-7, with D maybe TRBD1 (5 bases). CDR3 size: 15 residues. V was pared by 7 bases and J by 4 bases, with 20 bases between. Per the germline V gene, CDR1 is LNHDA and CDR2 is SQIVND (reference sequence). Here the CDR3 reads CASTPRGQGRYEQYF. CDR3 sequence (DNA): TGTGCCAGTACCCCTAGGGGTCAGGGCCGGTACGAGCAGTACTTC.